The clone carrying this TCR beta chain has a count of ten or more. These data belong to a study of T cells in Graves' hyperthyroidism and ophthalmopathy. The investigators amplified TCR beta CDR3 regions from RNA transcripts. TCR CDR3 underwent first-round RT-PCR with the HTBI primer set. MiXCR was run by TCRdb on the multiplex PCR reads, yielding one entry per CDR3 protein. The table lists 610,000 or so distinct CDR3 sequences, under 60% of them singletons. From germline, CDR1 is ENHRY and CDR2 SYGVKD. The CDR3 runs to 15 residues. Trimming removed 8 bases at V and 5 bases at J, with 22 bases between.

The rearrangement uses TRBV10-3 and TRBJ2-7; D is perhaps TRBD1 (5 bases). Sequences were obtained from peripheral blood or thyroid tissue (not recorded which). The source is a woman under 30 with Graves' hyperthyroidism. For the CDR3, the DNA is TGTGCCATCCAAGACAGTCTAATATTGGTAGACGAGCAGTACTTC. Translated: CAIQDSLILVDEQYF.